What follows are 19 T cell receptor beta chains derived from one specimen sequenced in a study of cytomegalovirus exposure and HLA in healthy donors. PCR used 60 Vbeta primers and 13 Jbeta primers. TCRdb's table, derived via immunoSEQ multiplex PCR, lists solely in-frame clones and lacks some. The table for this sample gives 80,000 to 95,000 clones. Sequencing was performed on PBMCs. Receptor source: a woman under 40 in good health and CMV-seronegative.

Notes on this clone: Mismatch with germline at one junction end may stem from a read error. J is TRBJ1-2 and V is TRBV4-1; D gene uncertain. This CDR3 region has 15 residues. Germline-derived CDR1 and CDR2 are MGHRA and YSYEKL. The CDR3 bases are TGCGCCAGCAGCCAAGAGGAAAGGACTAAATATGGCTACACCTTC. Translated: CASSQEERTKYGYTF.

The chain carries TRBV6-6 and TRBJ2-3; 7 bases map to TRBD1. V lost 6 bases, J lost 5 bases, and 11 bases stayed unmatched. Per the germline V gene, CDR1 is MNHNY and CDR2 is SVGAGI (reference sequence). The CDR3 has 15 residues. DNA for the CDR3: TGTGCCAGCAGCGCCCGAGGGGGCGCGAGAGATACGCAGTATTTT. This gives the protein CASSARGGARDTQYF.

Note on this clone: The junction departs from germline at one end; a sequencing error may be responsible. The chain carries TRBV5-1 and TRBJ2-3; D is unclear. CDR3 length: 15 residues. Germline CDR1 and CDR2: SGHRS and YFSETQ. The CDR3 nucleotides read TGCGCCAGCAGCTTCGGTGGAATGAGCACAGATAAGCAGTATTTT. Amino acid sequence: CASSFGGMSTDKQYF.

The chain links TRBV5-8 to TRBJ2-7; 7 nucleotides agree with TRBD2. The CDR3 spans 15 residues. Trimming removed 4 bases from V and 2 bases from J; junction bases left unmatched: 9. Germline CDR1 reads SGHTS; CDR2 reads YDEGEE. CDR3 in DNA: TGTGCCAGCAGCCCCTACGGGGGGTCTACCTACGAGCAGTACTTC. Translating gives CASSPYGGSTYEQYF.

The CDR3 region is CASSGGGDTYEQYF. In DNA form, the CDR3 reads TGTGCCAGCAGTGGAGGCGGAGATACCTACGAGCAGTACTTC. This chain links TRBV2 with TRBJ2-7; no definite D call. Germline CDR1 reads SNHLY; CDR2 reads FYNNEI. The CDR3 totals 14 residues. Trimming removed 4 bases at V and 2 bases at J, with 12 bases between.

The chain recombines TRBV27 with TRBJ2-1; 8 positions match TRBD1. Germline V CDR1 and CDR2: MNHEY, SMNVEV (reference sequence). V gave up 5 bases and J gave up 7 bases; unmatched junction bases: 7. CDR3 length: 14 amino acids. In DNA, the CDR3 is TGTGCCAGCAGTCCGGGACAGGCAAGGAATGAGCAGTTCTTC. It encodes CASSPGQARNEQFF.

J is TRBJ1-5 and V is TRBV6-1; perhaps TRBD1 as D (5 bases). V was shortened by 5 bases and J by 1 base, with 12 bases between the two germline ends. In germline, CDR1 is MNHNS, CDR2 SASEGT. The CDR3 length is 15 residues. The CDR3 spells CASSPGLRSNQPQHF. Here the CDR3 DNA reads TGTGCCAGCAGTCCAGGGTTGAGGAGCAATCAGCCCCAGCATTTT.

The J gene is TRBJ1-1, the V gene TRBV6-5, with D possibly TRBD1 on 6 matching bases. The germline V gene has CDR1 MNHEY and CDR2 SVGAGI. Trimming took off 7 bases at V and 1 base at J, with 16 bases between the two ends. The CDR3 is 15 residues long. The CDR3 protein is CASKTLDSPNTEAFF. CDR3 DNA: TGTGCCAGCAAGACCTTGGACAGTCCGAACACTGAAGCTTTCTTT.

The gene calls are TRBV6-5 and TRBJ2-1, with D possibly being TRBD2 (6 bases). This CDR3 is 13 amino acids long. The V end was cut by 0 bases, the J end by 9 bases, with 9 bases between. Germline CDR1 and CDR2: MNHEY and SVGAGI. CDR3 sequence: CASSYSGEAEQFF. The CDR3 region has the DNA TGTGCCAGCAGTTACTCCGGGGAGGCTGAGCAGTTCTTC.

CDR3 sequence (DNA): TGTGCCAGCAGCCCGACAGGGGATGGACAGCCCCAGCATTTT. Amino acid sequence: CASSPTGDGQPQHF. The rearrangement uses TRBV27 and TRBJ1-5; 8 positions match TRBD1. The germline V gene has CDR1 MNHEY and CDR2 SMNVEV (reference sequence). J was trimmed by 7 bases and V by 6 bases; bases with no gene match: 8. The CDR3 spans 14 residues.

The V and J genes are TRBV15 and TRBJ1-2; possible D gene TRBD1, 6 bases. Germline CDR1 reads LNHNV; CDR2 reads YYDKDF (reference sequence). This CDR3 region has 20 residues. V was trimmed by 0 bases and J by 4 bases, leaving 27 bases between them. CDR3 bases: TGTGCCACCAGCAGAGATTTCGGGCAGGGGACGTCTGGGGGTTCCTATGGCTACACCTTC. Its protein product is CATSRDFGQGTSGGSYGYTF. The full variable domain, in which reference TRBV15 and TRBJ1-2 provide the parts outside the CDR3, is DAMVIQNPRYQVTQFGKPVTLSCSQTLNHNVMYWYQQKSSQAPKLLFHYYDKDFNNEADTPDNFQSRRPNTSFCFLDIRSPGLGDTAMYLCATSRDFGQGTSGGSYGYTFGSGTRLTVV.

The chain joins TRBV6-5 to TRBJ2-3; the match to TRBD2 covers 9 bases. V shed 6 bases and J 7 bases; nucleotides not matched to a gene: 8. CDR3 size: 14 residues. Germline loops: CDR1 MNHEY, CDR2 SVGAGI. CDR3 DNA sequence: TGTGCCAGCAGCTCAGCGGGGGGATTACATACGCAGTATTTT. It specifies CASSSAGGLHTQYF.

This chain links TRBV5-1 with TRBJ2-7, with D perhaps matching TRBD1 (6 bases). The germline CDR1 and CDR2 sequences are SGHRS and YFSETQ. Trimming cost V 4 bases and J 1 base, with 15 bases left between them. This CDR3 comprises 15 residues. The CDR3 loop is CASSPRGFGSYEQYF. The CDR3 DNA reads TGCGCCAGCAGCCCTAGGGGGTTTGGGTCCTACGAGCAGTACTTC.

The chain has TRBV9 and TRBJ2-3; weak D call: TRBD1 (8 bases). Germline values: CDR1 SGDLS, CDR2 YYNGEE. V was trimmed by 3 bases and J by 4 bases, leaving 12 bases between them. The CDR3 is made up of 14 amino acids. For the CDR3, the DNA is TGTGCCAGCAGCGGACAGGGGAGGGCAGATACGCAGTATTTT. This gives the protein CASSGQGRADTQYF.

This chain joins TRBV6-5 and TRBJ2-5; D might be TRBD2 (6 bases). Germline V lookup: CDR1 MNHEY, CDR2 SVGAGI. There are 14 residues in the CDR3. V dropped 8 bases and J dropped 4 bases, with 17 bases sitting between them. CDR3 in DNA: TGTGCCAGCCGGAGGGTACTCGGGGCAGAGACCCAGTACTTC. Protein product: CASRRVLGAETQYF.

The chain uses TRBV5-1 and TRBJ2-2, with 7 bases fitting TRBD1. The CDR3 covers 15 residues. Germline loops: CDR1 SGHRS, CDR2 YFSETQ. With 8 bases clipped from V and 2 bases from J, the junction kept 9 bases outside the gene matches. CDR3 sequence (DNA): TGCGCCAGTCAACTCAGGGGGAGAAACACCGGGGAGCTGTTTTTT. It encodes CASQLRGRNTGELFF. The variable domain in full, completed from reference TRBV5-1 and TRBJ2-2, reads KAGVTQTPRYLIKTRGQQVTLSCSPISGHRSVSWYQQTPGQGLQFLFEYFSETQRNKGNFPGRFSGRQFSNSRSEMNVSTLELGDSALYLCASQLRGRNTGELFFGEGSRLTVL.

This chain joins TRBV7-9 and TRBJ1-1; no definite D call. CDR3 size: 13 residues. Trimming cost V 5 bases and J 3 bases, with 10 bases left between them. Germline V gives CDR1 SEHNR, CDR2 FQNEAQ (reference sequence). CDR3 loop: CASSPGFDTEAFF. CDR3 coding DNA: TGTGCCAGCAGCCCCGGGTTTGACACTGAAGCTTTCTTT.

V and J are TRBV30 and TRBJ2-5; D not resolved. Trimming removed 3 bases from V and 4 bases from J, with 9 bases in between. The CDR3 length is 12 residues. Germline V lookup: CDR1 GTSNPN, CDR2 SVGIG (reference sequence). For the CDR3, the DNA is TGTGCCTGGAGCGCCGGCGGAGAGACCCAGTACTTC. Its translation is CAWSAGGETQYF. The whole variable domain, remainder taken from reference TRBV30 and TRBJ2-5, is SQTIHQWPATLVQPVGSPLSLECTVEGTSNPNLYWYRQAAGRGLQLLFYSVGIGQISSEVPQNLSASRPQDRQFILSSKKLLLSDSGFYLCAWSAGGETQYFGPGTRLLVL.

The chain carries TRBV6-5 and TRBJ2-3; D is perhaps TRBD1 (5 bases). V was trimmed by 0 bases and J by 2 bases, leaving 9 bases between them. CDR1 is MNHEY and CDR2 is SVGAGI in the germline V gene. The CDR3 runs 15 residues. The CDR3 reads CASSYSGRVTDTQYF. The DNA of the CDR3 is TGTGCCAGCAGTTACTCGGGCAGGGTCACAGATACGCAGTATTTT.